The rows below give T cell receptor beta chains drawn from one sample of a study of T cell responses to AZD1222 COVID-19 vaccine. Here immunoSEQ multiplex PCR was the method, and the copy in TCRdb shows in-frame clones only, minus some. The sample has about 110,000 clones, nearly 90% seen once. The sample in question was peripheral blood, obtained 28 days after the second AZD1222 dose. The origin of the receptors is an adult who received the AZD1222 COVID-19 vaccine. Each CDR3 is given with its conserved first and last residue. The D gene is left open where the match is weak. Rows give clone size only sometimes, using once, few, many, or a class for an expanded clone.

NA TRBD1 TRBJ1-1 TRBV28 CASSSLTGAAEAFF TGTGCCAGCAGTTCCCTGACAGGGGCCGCTGAAGCTTTCTTT
NA NA TRBJ2-6 TRBV9 CASSILQGFGANVLTF TGTGCCAGCAGCATACTTCAGGGTTTCGGGGCCAACGTCCTGACTTTC
NA NA TRBJ2-1 TRBV27 CASSLGPSLYNEQFF TGTGCCAGCAGTTTAGGTCCTAGCTTGTACAATGAGCAGTTCTTC
once NA TRBJ2-7 TRBV2 CASNYVAYEQYF TGTGCCAGCAATTACGTGGCCTACGAGCAGTACTTC
NA TRBD1 TRBJ2-6 TRBV19 CASTETGSSGANVLTF TGTGCCAGTACCGAGACAGGGAGCTCTGGGGCCAACGTCCTGACTTTC
NA NA TRBJ1-3 TRBV15 CATSRAQQGTGNTIYF TGTGCCACCAGCAGAGCCCAACAGGGTACTGGAAACACCATATATTTT
NA NA TRBJ1-4 TRBV30 CAWGLNREGEKLFF TGTGCCTGGGGTCTAAACAGGGAGGGTGAAAAACTGTTTTTT
NA NA TRBJ1-5 TRBV2 CASSKGSVSNQPQHF TGTGCCAGCTCGAAGGGATCAGTTAGCAATCAGCCCCAGCATTTT
NA NA TRBJ2-5 TRBV15 CATSRVGWETQYF TGTGCCACCAGCAGAGTGGGGTGGGAGACCCAGTACTTC
few TRBD1 TRBJ1-5 TRBV29-1 CSVSGQSSNQPQHF TGCAGCGTTTCGGGACAGAGTTCCAATCAGCCCCAGCATTTT
NA NA TRBJ2-7 TRBV6-2/TRBV6-3 CASSYSVWLAYEQYF TGTGCCAGCAGTTACTCTGTTTGGCTAGCCTACGAGCAGTACTTC
NA NA TRBJ1-2 TRBV29-1 CVCGTNYGYTF TGCGTCTGCGGAACCAACTATGGCTACACCTTC
NA NA TRBJ1-3 TRBV7-9 CASSPLGGAGNTIYF TGTGCCAGCAGCCCCCTCGGGGGGGCTGGAAACACCATATATTTT
NA TRBD1 TRBJ1-2 TRBV19 CASSLITGGRNGYTF TGTGCCAGTAGTCTGATTACAGGGGGCAGGAATGGCTACACCTTC
once TRBD1 TRBJ1-1 TRBV29-1 CSVQNRGRNTEAFF TGCAGCGTCCAAAACAGGGGGCGAAACACTGAAGCTTTCTTT
few TRBD1 TRBJ1-2 TRBV28 CASSTTGTGGSYTF TGTGCCAGCAGTACGACCGGGACAGGGGGTAGCTACACCTTC
NA NA TRBJ1-1 TRBV10-3 CAISVVWNTEAFF TGTGCCATCAGTGTAGTTTGGAACACTGAAGCTTTCTTT
NA NA TRBJ2-5 TRBV7-6 CASSFRDGQETQYF TGTGCCAGCAGCTTCAGGGACGGACAAGAGACCCAGTACTTC
NA NA TRBJ1-5 TRBV30 CAWSQWGDQPQHF TGTGCCTGGAGTCAATGGGGGGATCAGCCCCAGCATTTT
NA TRBD1 TRBJ1-6 TRBV10-3 CAISGTGQGQDSPLHF TGTGCCATCAGTGGGACAGGACAGGGGCAGGATTCACCCCTCCACTTT
few NA TRBJ1-2 TRBV9 CASSAGPNRVGGYTF TGTGCCAGCAGCGCAGGGCCTAACAGGGTAGGAGGCTACACCTTC
medium-sized NA TRBJ2-2 TRBV6-4 CASSARGPGTGELFF TGTGCCAGCAGTGCGCGGGGCCCGGGCACCGGGGAGCTGTTTTTT
NA TRBD1 TRBJ2-1 TRBV7-9 CASSPMGQGAYNEQFF TGTGCCAGCAGCCCAATGGGACAGGGGGCATACAATGAGCAGTTCTTC
NA TRBD2 TRBJ2-1 TRBV7-9 CASSSASGRVSYNEQFF TGTGCCAGCAGCTCAGCTAGCGGGAGGGTCTCCTACAATGAGCAGTTCTTC
NA NA TRBJ1-1 TRBV19 CASSISVARLTEAFF TGTGCCAGTAGTATATCTGTGGCCAGACTCACTGAAGCTTTCTTT
few NA TRBJ1-5 TRBV29-1 CSVGGGNQPQHF TGCAGCGTTGGCGGGGGTAATCAGCCCCAGCATTTT
once TRBD1 TRBJ2-1 TRBV7-9 CASSLPGQGHNEQFF TGTGCCAGCAGCTTACCGGGACAGGGCCACAATGAGCAGTTCTTC
few TRBD1 TRBJ2-7 TRBV27 CASSAWTGSYEQYF TGTGCCAGCAGTGCGTGGACAGGGTCCTACGAGCAGTACTTC
NA NA TRBJ1-5 TRBV7-9 CASSPGGQLSSQPQHF TGTGCCAGCAGCCCGGGTGGGCAGCTAAGTAGTCAGCCCCAGCATTTT
NA TRBD1 TRBJ2-7 TRBV28 CASRGTGVSLLPEQYF TGTGCCAGCAGGGGGACAGGGGTTTCCCTCCTCCCCGAGCAGTACTTC
NA NA TRBJ2-3 TRBV24-1 CATSSLGSTDTQYF TGTGCCACCAGTTCTCTCGGGAGCACAGATACGCAGTATTTT
NA NA TRBJ2-7 TRBV4-1 CASSQGPRGGRNYEQYF TGCGCCAGCAGCCAAGGCCCCAGAGGTGGACGAAACTACGAGCAGTACTTC
NA NA TRBJ2-7 TRBV5-1 CASSLTRGGEQYF TGCGCCAGCAGCTTGACACGGGGCGGCGAGCAGTACTTC
once NA TRBJ1-3 TRBV6-5 CASSLSNSGNTIYF TGTGCCAGCAGCCTCAGCAACTCTGGAAACACCATATATTTT
once TRBD1 TRBJ2-5 TRBV6-6 CASSYTQGASQETQYF TGTGCCAGCAGTTACACACAGGGGGCAAGTCAAGAGACCCAGTACTTC
NA TRBD1 TRBJ2-7 TRBV4-1 CASSRGTGGYEQYF TGCGCCAGCAGCCGAGGAACAGGGGGCTACGAGCAGTACTTC
many NA TRBJ1-4 TRBV30 CAWSVAGTTNEKLFF TGTGCCTGGAGTGTCGCAGGGACAACTAATGAAAAACTGTTTTTT